A single T cell receptor (beta chain) is shown here with its context. The sample is drawn from a study of T cell changes during pregnancy in multiple sclerosis. The germline V gene has CDR1 MNHEY and CDR2 SVGAGI. The V and J ends lost 6 bases and 5 bases respectively, with 10 bases between them. The CDR3 totals 12 residues. The repertoire was sequenced with immunoSEQ multiplex PCR; TCRdb's copy has only in-frame clones and lacks some. This repertoire shows about 55,000 clones, about nine tenths found once; its top ten account for approximately 0.58%. The J gene is TRBJ2-5, the V gene TRBV6-5, with TRBD2 as a possible D gene (6 bases). This specimen consisted of CD4+ T cells from peripheral blood mononuclear cells, obtained in the first trimester of pregnancy. This receptor was obtained from a female donor with multiple sclerosis, enrolled in a pregnancy study. Here the CDR3 DNA reads TGTGCCAGCAGCTCTAGCGCGGAGACCCAGTACTTC. This translates into CASSSSAETQYF.